This TCR beta chain emerged from a study of post-analysis software for immune sequencing data (dated by TCRdb to between 2014 and 2016). For the study in its entirety: Relapsing-remitting, secondary progressive and progressive-relapsing multiple sclerosis were recorded as disease courses, and subtype annotation was lacking for some patients. The multiple sclerosis patient repertoires were compared with about a dozen previously published healthy control repertoires from donors aged roughly 6 to 25 years. A subset of samples was prepared in parallel using single-end sample barcoding, then pooled and co-amplified after Illumina adapter ligation. The paper's findings and limits, for the study overall: The multiple sclerosis patient group was slightly younger than the control group. Direct clustering with F measure revealed strong co-clustering of samples prepared in the same batch, which led to a batch-effect correction. Multiple sclerosis patients had significantly lower normalized Chao1 diversity than controls, a result that suggests substantial peripheral T-cell clonal expansion. Significantly higher frequencies in patients than in controls were found for about 5 TRBV segments, including TRBV5-6, TRBV5-1 and TRBV20-1.

Libraries were built with PCR. TCRdb lists the instrument as Illumina HiSeq 2500. To reduce PCR and sequencing biases, unique molecular identifiers were incorporated into the TCR beta cDNA libraries. Every 1 to 10 million input T cells yielded 500,000 or so cDNA molecules, meaning each molecule approximated one T cell. The patient libraries were prepared and sequenced with the same protocol used for the earlier healthy control dataset. Within a given batch, samples were prepared together, multiplexed and sequenced on the same HiSeq lane. In the paper's pipeline: MIGEC was used to process the raw barcoded reads, and molecular identifier groups with only a single read were discarded before consensus assembly and CDR3 extraction. Clonotype tables were post-analysed with VDJtools, normalizing diversity by down-sampling all datasets to the smallest sample size. To correct batch-related cross-sample contamination, repertoire overlap clustering matched CDR3 amino acid sequences but not nucleotide sequences. TCRdb reprocessing: public reads trimmed at Q25 with fastp, clones called with MiXCR, in-frame beta chains kept. Here each entry gathers all rows of one CDR3 protein and keeps the most common genes and DNA. TCRdb's processing, not the authors' own work, is the source of the V and J calls. The table for this sample lists fewer than 850,000 distinct CDR3 sequences; roughly 27% of them were counted only once. The ten top clones hold around 0.56% of the sample.

Counted from cysteine to phenylalanine, this CDR3 has 17 amino acids. Kept here is only the CDR3 DNA, which spans 51 bases and is read in frame from base 1. V is cut back by 1 base and J by 4 bases, with 9 bases in the junction unmatched. The germline V gene provides CDR1 SGHTA and CDR2 FQGNSA. This clonotype was recorded a few times. There is no known antigen for this receptor. The record has no base qualities; no much larger clone is one base away. To demonstrate the VDJtools post-analysis software, the study profiled TCR beta repertoires from the peripheral blood of about a dozen young patients with multiple sclerosis. The multiple sclerosis patients were children and adolescents between roughly 6 and 17 years of age.

The chain is assembled from TRBV7-2 and TRBJ2-3; 9 of the junction bases match TRBD2. This receptor was taken from a girl aged 5 to 17 with multiple sclerosis. Sequencing was carried out using blood. The DNA is as follows: TGTGCCAGCAGCTTAGTCCGGGTAGCGGGAGAATCAGATACGCAGTATTTT. It encodes CASSLVRVAGESDTQYF.